The 15 T cell receptor beta chains reported below all come from one sample, sequenced in a study of blood T cell repertoires in COVID-19. Profiling relied on immunoSEQ multiplex PCR, and the TCRdb table lists in-frame clones only, not all of them. This table holds 120,000 or so clones, 90% found once. Sequences were obtained from peripheral blood. These receptors came from a man aged 50 to 59 with active COVID-19.

The CDR3 loop reads CASSVGIGGDYGYTF. CDR3 in DNA: TGTGCCAGCAGCGTAGGTATCGGCGGGGACTATGGCTACACCTTC. This chain links TRBV9 with TRBJ1-2, with unresolved D. Trimming removed 0 bases at V and 3 bases at J, with 12 bases between. Germline loops: CDR1 SGDLS, CDR2 YYNGEE. The CDR3 consists of 15 residues.

The chain employs TRBV19 and TRBJ2-2; 8 bases agree with TRBD1. V lost 5 bases and J lost 4; bases outside the gene matches: 6. The germline V gene has CDR1 LNHDA and CDR2 SQIVND (reference sequence). The CDR3 contains 15 residues. The CDR3 spells CASSPGTGPTGELFF. CDR3 sequence (DNA): TGTGCCAGTAGTCCCGGGACAGGTCCCACCGGGGAGCTGTTTTTT.

This chain connects TRBV24-1 to TRBJ2-1; 8 nucleotides align to TRBD1. The germline gives CDR1 KGHDR, CDR2 SFDVKD. The CDR3 is made up of 16 amino acids. Germline trimming cut 4 bases from V and 7 bases from J; bases unmatched to any gene: 11. CDR3 DNA: TGTGCCACCAGTGACTCTAACAGGGGGTTTGTTAATGAGCAGTTCTTC. This gives the protein CATSDSNRGFVNEQFF.

CDR3 nucleotide sequence: TGTGCCGGTCAGGGGGTCTCTAGCACAGATACGCAGTATTTT. Protein product: CAGQGVSSTDTQYF. The V gene is TRBV2, the J gene TRBJ2-3; 7 bases map to TRBD1. CDR1 and CDR2 from the germline V gene are SNHLY and FYNNEI. The CDR3 sequence is 14 residues long. V was clipped by 11 bases and J by 0 bases; unmatched bases: 8.

The J gene is TRBJ2-7, the V gene TRBV6-6; 7 positions match TRBD2. With V trimmed by 4 bases and J by 0 bases, 3 bases remained unmatched. This CDR3 contains 14 residues. Germline CDR1 MNHNY, CDR2 SVGAGI (reference sequence). CDR3 nucleotides: TGTGCCAGCAGTTCAGCGGGGACCTCCTACGAGCAGTACTTC. Translation: CASSSAGTSYEQYF.

V usage is TRBV27 and J usage is TRBJ2-2; D is perhaps TRBD2 (7 bases). Trimming took off 5 bases at V and 2 bases at J, with 12 bases between the two ends. CDR3 size: 15 residues. CDR1 is MNHEY and CDR2 is SMNVEV in the germline V gene (reference sequence). Written as DNA, the CDR3 is TGTGCCAGCAGTCTTGGGGGGGCTAACACCGGGGAGCTGTTTTTT. Protein sequence: CASSLGGANTGELFF.

V usage is TRBV7-8 and J usage is TRBJ1-1, with unresolved D. This CDR3 spans 14 amino acids. V was shortened by 4 bases and J by 1 base, with 10 bases between the two germline ends. CDR1 SGHVS and CDR2 FQNEAQ come from the germline V gene. CDR3 nucleotide sequence: TGTGCCAGCAGCTCCCTTGTCGGGAACACTGAAGCTTTCTTT. Encoded protein: CASSSLVGNTEAFF. The complete variable domain, with remaining parts taken from reference TRBV7-8 and TRBJ1-1, reads GAGVSQSPRYKVAKRGQDVALRCDPISGHVSLFWYQQALGQGPEFLTYFQNEAQLDKSGLPSDRFFAERPEGSVSTLKIQRTQQEDSAVYLCASSSLVGNTEAFFGQGTRLTVV.

The chain recombines TRBV6-5 with TRBJ2-3, with D perhaps matching TRBD2 (5 bases). The CDR3 has 15 amino acids. V was cut by 6 bases and J by 4 bases, with 17 bases left in between. Germline lookup yields CDR1 MNHEY and CDR2 SVGAGI. The CDR3 region is CASRESPGSADTQYF. CDR3 DNA sequence: TGTGCCAGCAGAGAGTCCCCGGGGAGCGCAGATACGCAGTATTTT.

The table lists this clone with a few counts. The chain uses TRBV6-1 and TRBJ1-5; 8 bases align to TRBD1. V shed 2 bases, J shed 4 bases, and the junction held 4 bases outside the gene matches. Germline CDR1 MNHNS, CDR2 SASEGT. This CDR3 is 15 amino acids long. The CDR3 DNA follows: TGTGCCAGCAGTGAAAACACAGGGGGGAATCAGCCCCAGCATTTT. Protein product: CASSENTGGNQPQHF.

The chain employs TRBV19 and TRBJ1-1; D ambiguous. The CDR3 covers 15 residues. Trimming took off 5 bases at V and 0 bases at J, with 13 bases between the two ends. CDR1 and CDR2 from the germline V gene are LNHDA and SQIVND (reference sequence). The CDR3 region is CASSLLRGVNTEAFF. The CDR3 region has the DNA TGTGCCAGTAGTCTACTCCGAGGAGTGAACACTGAAGCTTTCTTT.

V gene TRBV27 combines with J gene TRBJ2-7; D is possibly TRBD1 (6 bases). Germline assignment: CDR1 MNHEY and CDR2 SMNVEV (reference sequence). Trimming pared 2 bases from V and 6 bases from J, leaving 8 bases between. This CDR3 is 12 amino acids long. The CDR3 coding sequence is TGTGCCAGCAGTTTAATAGGGGGCGAGCAGTACTTC. Encoded protein: CASSLIGGEQYF.

The rearrangement uses TRBV12-3 or TRBV12-4 and TRBJ1-1, with 7 bases matching TRBD1. The CDR3 runs 12 residues. The V gene end was trimmed by 2 bases and the J gene end by 11 bases; junction bases not matched to a gene: 5. CDR3 sequence: CASSLQGGEAFF. CDR3 coding DNA: TGTGCCAGCAGTTTACAGGGGGGAGAGGCTTTCTTT.

V usage is TRBV9 and J usage is TRBJ2-7, with D tentatively TRBD2 (6 bases). V lost 4 bases and J 1 base, leaving 12 bases between the germline ends. CDR3 length equals 14 residues. In germline, CDR1 is SGDLS, CDR2 YYNGEE. The CDR3 here is CASSQGGGSYEQYF. As DNA, the CDR3 is TGTGCCAGCAGCCAAGGTGGGGGGTCCTACGAGCAGTACTTC.

Comments on this clone: One end of the junction varies from germline; a read error may be responsible. The rearrangement uses TRBV11-2 and TRBJ1-1; possible D gene TRBD1, 5 bases. The CDR3 length is 13 residues. The germline gives CDR1 SGHAT, CDR2 FQNNGV. CDR3 coding DNA: TGTGCCAGCAGCATAGAAGGGGACACTGAAGCTTTCTTT. Translated, it gives CASSIEGDTEAFF.

The chain combines TRBV3-1 (or the pseudogene TRBV3-2) with TRBJ1-6, with D possibly being TRBD1 (5 bases). CDR3 length: 19 residues. Deletions cut 2 bases from V and 0 bases from J, with 17 bases between. Germline V CDR1 and CDR2: LGHDT, YNNKEL (reference sequence). Here the CDR3 DNA reads TGTGCCAGCAGCCAAAGGACAAGGTCTACGAGCTCCTATAATTCACCCCTCCACTTT. Translated: CASSQRTRSTSSYNSPLHF.